These 31 T cell receptor beta chains were all obtained from the same sample, sequenced in a study of blood T cell repertoires in COVID-19. Sequencing used immunoSEQ multiplex PCR; TCRdb keeps in-frame clones, though not all of them. The table shows 190,000 or so clones, with 80% to 85% occurring only once. The specimen was PBMCs or T cells enriched from blood (not recorded which). These receptors all stem from a man in his forties or fifties who had recovered from COVID-19.

This chain's CDR3 is CSASTGSNGYTF. Here the CDR3 DNA reads TGCAGTGCTAGTACTGGGAGCAATGGCTACACCTTC. The rearrangement joins TRBV20-1 to TRBJ1-2; D gene uncertain. From germline, CDR1 is DFQATT and CDR2 SNEGSKA (reference sequence). This CDR3 is built from 12 residues. The V end lost 3 bases, the J end lost 6 bases, and 11 bases lay between the germline ends.

The V gene is TRBV7-9, the J gene TRBJ1-4, with 9 bases fitting TRBD1. V lost 5 bases to trimming and J lost 0 bases; unmatched junction nucleotides: 10. The CDR3 runs 18 residues. Germline V gene sequence: CDR1 SEHNR, CDR2 FQNEAQ (reference sequence). In DNA form, the CDR3 reads TGTGCCAGCAGCCAGGGACAGGGTTCAGGTGCAACTAATGAAAAACTGTTTTTT. It yields the protein CASSQGQGSGATNEKLFF.

J is TRBJ1-5 and V is TRBV10-1; D is undetermined. V lost 6 bases to trimming and J lost 1 base, with 10 bases between them. CDR1 and CDR2 from the germline V gene are WNHNN and SYGVQD (reference sequence). This CDR3 is 14 amino acids long. The CDR3 is CASRPQWSNQPQHF. Here the CDR3 DNA reads TGCGCCAGCAGACCCCAGTGGAGCAATCAGCCCCAGCATTTT.

CDR3 in amino acids: CSASMPELNTEAFF. The DNA for the CDR3 is TGCAGTGCTAGTATGCCAGAATTAAACACTGAAGCTTTCTTT. The genes are TRBV20-1 and TRBJ1-1; D uncertain. CDR1 is DFQATT, CDR2 SNEGSKA, per germline (reference sequence). V was pared by 3 bases and J by 2 bases, with 13 bases between. This CDR3 contains 14 residues.

The CDR3 reads CASSYPTHGLDYGYTF. The CDR3 nucleotides read TGTGCCAGCAGTTACCCGACGCACGGACTAGACTATGGCTACACCTTC. The chain joins TRBV6-2 or TRBV6-3 to TRBJ1-2; D ambiguous. The CDR3 runs to 16 residues. CDR1 is MNHEY and CDR2 is SVGEGT in the germline V gene. V dropped 2 bases and J dropped 3 bases, with 16 bases sitting between them.

Concerning this clone itself: Other DNA sequences within the sample encode an identical CDR3. This chain joins TRBV12-3 or TRBV12-4 and TRBJ2-3; D is uncertain. V gave up 7 bases and J gave up 0 bases, with 5 bases separating them. This CDR3 has 12 residues. The CDR3 DNA reads as TGTGCCAGCACACGGAGCACAGATACGCAGTATTTT. Translation gives CASTRSTDTQYF.

For the CDR3, the DNA is TGTGCCAGCAGCCAAGCCCTGCGCAGGGGGCCCAACTATGGCTACACCTTC. Translation gives CASSQALRRGPNYGYTF. The V gene is TRBV3-1 (or the pseudogene TRBV3-2), the J gene TRBJ1-2; 8 bases line up with TRBD1. Germline V lookup: CDR1 LGHDT, CDR2 YNNKEL (reference sequence). This CDR3 spans 17 amino acids. The V gene end was trimmed by 1 base and the J gene end by 2 bases; junction bases not matched to a gene: 9.

The CDR3 loop reads CASSLVAGRYEQYF. The CDR3 coding sequence is TGCGCCAGCAGCTTGGTGGCAGGCCGATACGAGCAGTACTTC. The chain couples TRBV5-1 to TRBJ2-7; D is undetermined. Germline V CDR1 and CDR2: SGHRS, YFSETQ. The CDR3 loop spans 14 amino acids. The V end lost 0 bases, the J end lost 4 bases, and 11 bases lay between the germline ends. The full variable domain, its missing parts supplied by reference TRBV5-1 and TRBJ2-7, is KAGVTQTPRYLIKTRGQQVTLSCSPISGHRSVSWYQQTPGQGLQFLFEYFSETQRNKGNFPGRFSGRQFSNSRSEMNVSTLELGDSALYLCASSLVAGRYEQYFGPGTRLTVT.

This chain links TRBV6-2 or TRBV6-3 with TRBJ2-7; possible D gene TRBD1, 6 bases. Germline values: CDR1 MNHEY, CDR2 SVGEGT. CDR3 length equals 16 residues. Trimming took 3 bases from V and 2 from J, leaving 17 bases between them. CDR3 in amino acids: CASSYGLRGTPYEQYF. The CDR3 DNA follows: TGTGCCAGCAGTTATGGCCTGAGGGGGACACCCTACGAGCAGTACTTC.

The CDR3 loop is CASSQVDRSEQYF. The CDR3 coding sequence is TGTGCCAGCAGCCAAGTCGACAGATCCGAGCAGTACTTC. The rearrangement uses TRBV3-1 (or the pseudogene TRBV3-2) and TRBJ2-7, with a weak D call TRBD1 (5 bases). The V gene lost 1 base and the J gene lost 6 bases, with 10 bases spanning the gap. Germline loops: CDR1 LGHDT, CDR2 YNNKEL (reference sequence). There are 13 residues in the CDR3.

The gene calls are TRBV27 and TRBJ1-2; possibly TRBD1 for D (6 bases). The CDR3 spans 14 residues. Germline lookup yields CDR1 MNHEY and CDR2 SMNVEV (reference sequence). V was clipped by 3 bases and J by 7 bases, with 15 bases between them. The CDR3 DNA sequence: TGTGCCAGCAGTTTGGTTGGGGGGGCTCCTGGCTACACCTTC. It specifies CASSLVGGAPGYTF.

This clone occurred a few times. This sequence joins TRBV5-3 and TRBJ1-4; 7 bases map to TRBD1. TRBV5-3 is reported as an ORF; its role is uncertain. The CDR3 sequence is 14 residues long. J gave up 8 bases and V 4 bases, and 8 bases lay outside the gene matches. DNA for the CDR3: TGTGCCAGAAGCCTGAGGGACAGCCGCGAAAAACTGTTTTTT. This codes for CARSLRDSREKLFF.

This clone has only a few counts. V and J are TRBV9 and TRBJ1-1; 7 bases line up with TRBD1. The CDR3 runs 15 residues. The V gene's germline CDR1 is SGDLS and CDR2 YYNGEE. V was clipped by 3 bases and J by 1 base; unmatched bases: 6. The CDR3 reads CASSAQGSQNTEAFF. CDR3 DNA: TGTGCCAGCAGCGCACAGGGGAGTCAGAACACTGAAGCTTTCTTT.

V usage is TRBV7-9 and J usage is TRBJ2-2, with D hard to call. This CDR3 spans 15 amino acids. Trimming stripped 5 bases from V and 4 bases from J, with 14 bases between. The V gene's germline CDR1 is SEHNR and CDR2 FQNEAQ (reference sequence). CDR3 protein: CASSRFRLVTGELFF. In DNA form, the CDR3 reads TGTGCCAGCAGCCGGTTCCGCCTTGTCACCGGGGAGCTGTTTTTT.

The CDR3 bases are TGTGCCAGCAGTCACATGCCAGACTATGGCTACACCTTC. Amino acids: CASSHMPDYGYTF. This chain uses TRBV12-3 or TRBV12-4 with TRBJ1-2; D ambiguous. V was clipped by 5 bases and J by 3 bases, with 10 bases between them. This CDR3 region has 13 residues.

The chain uses TRBV10-1 and TRBJ2-1, with TRBD2 matching 8 bases. The CDR3 is made up of 15 amino acids. Germline V gene lookup returns CDR1 WNHNN and CDR2 SYGVQD (reference sequence). The V gene end was trimmed by 4 bases and the J gene end by 2 bases; junction bases not matched to a gene: 4. This chain's CDR3 is CASSVSAGAYNEQFF. CDR3 bases: TGCGCCAGCAGTGTCTCAGCGGGGGCCTACAATGAGCAGTTCTTC.

This sequence joins TRBV11-3 and TRBJ2-3; 9 bases are shared with TRBD2. Unmatched junction bases numbered 5, after V lost 5 bases and J lost 2 bases. The CDR3 extends over 15 amino acids. Per the germline V gene, CDR1 is SGHNT and CDR2 is YENEEA. CDR3 region: CASSATGLATDTQYF. The CDR3 DNA is TGTGCCAGCAGCGCTACGGGACTAGCCACAGATACGCAGTATTTT.

The chain links TRBV5-8 to TRBJ1-6, with a weak D call TRBD1 (5 bases). Germline CDR1 SGHTS, CDR2 YDEGEE. The CDR3 covers 15 residues. Trimming took 4 bases from V and 6 from J, leaving 14 bases between them. The CDR3 sequence: CASSPRVPRNSPLHF. CDR3 bases: TGTGCCAGCAGCCCCAGGGTTCCCCGTAATTCACCCCTCCACTTT.

V gene TRBV5-6 combines with J gene TRBJ2-1, with TRBD1 identical over 8 bases. Germline V gene sequence: CDR1 SGHDT, CDR2 YYEEEE. The CDR3 loop spans 15 amino acids. V lost 4 bases, J lost 10 bases, and 13 bases stayed unmatched. DNA for the CDR3: TGTGCCAGCAGCCGGACTGGACAGGGCCGAGGGGAGCAGTTCTTC. It encodes CASSRTGQGRGEQFF.

The chain is built from TRBV5-6 and TRBJ1-2; 8 bases agree with TRBD1. The germline V gene encodes CDR1 SGHDT and CDR2 YYEEEE. This CDR3 contains 15 residues. After removal of 0 bases from V and 4 bases from J, the junction contained 5 bases not matched to a gene. CDR3 DNA sequence: TGTGCCAGCAGCTTGGTTGTTGGACAGGGCTATGGCTACACCTTC. Its translation: CASSLVVGQGYGYTF.

The chain is built from TRBV14 and TRBJ2-2; D is undetermined. Germline lookup yields CDR1 SGHDN and CDR2 FVKESK. Deletions cut 6 bases from V and 1 base from J, with 9 bases between. This CDR3 is built from 14 residues. The CDR3 DNA sequence: TGTGCCAGCAGACCCTCGGGGAACACCGGGGAGCTGTTTTTT. Residues: CASRPSGNTGELFF.

This clone turned up a few times. V gene TRBV14 combines with J gene TRBJ1-5; tentative D call: TRBD1 (5 bases). The CDR3 contains 17 residues. V dropped 6 bases and J dropped 2 bases, with 20 bases sitting between them. Looked up from germline, CDR1 is SGHDN and CDR2 is FVKESK. CDR3 region: CASRKQDPLYCNQPQHF. The CDR3 DNA reads as TGTGCCAGCAGGAAACAGGACCCGTTATACTGCAATCAGCCCCAGCATTTT.

The chain uses TRBV11-2 and TRBJ2-5; 7 positions agree with TRBD1. The germline gives CDR1 SGHAT, CDR2 FQNNGV. The length of the CDR3 is 18 residues. V gave up 5 bases and J gave up 5 bases; unmatched junction bases: 20. In DNA, the CDR3 is TGTGCCAGCAGCATCCAACCCCGGGGCGAGGGGGCTGGGGAGACCCAGTACTTC. Translation: CASSIQPRGEGAGETQYF.

V and J are TRBV15 and TRBJ1-1; D unclear. Looked up from germline, CDR1 is LNHNV and CDR2 is YYDKDF (reference sequence). The CDR3 contains 15 residues. V was trimmed by 4 bases and J by 1 base, leaving 13 bases between them. CDR3 nucleotides: TGTGCCACCAGCATGGGCACCGTGGGGAACACTGAAGCTTTCTTT. Translation gives CATSMGTVGNTEAFF.

The chain has TRBV7-9 and TRBJ2-7, with D possibly matching TRBD2 (6 bases). Trimming took 1 base from V and 6 from J, leaving 10 bases between them. Germline CDR1 and CDR2: SEHNR and FQNEAQ (reference sequence). The CDR3 is 13 residues long. The CDR3 spells CASSLGSGGEQYF. CDR3 coding DNA: TGTGCCAGCAGCTTAGGTTCCGGGGGCGAGCAGTACTTC.

V is TRBV19 and J is TRBJ2-7, with a weak D call TRBD1 (6 bases). V was cut by 4 bases and J by 2 bases, with 12 bases left in between. This CDR3 contains 14 residues. CDR1 and CDR2 from the germline V gene are LNHDA and SQIVND (reference sequence). CDR3 DNA: TGTGCCAGTAGTAGGGCACAGGGACCCTACGAGCAGTACTTC. Its translation: CASSRAQGPYEQYF.

The V call is TRBV2, the J call TRBJ1-1, with D possibly TRBD1 on 5 matching bases. Germline lookup yields CDR1 SNHLY and CDR2 FYNNEI. Deletions cut 0 bases from V and 0 bases from J, with 14 bases between. This CDR3 spans 17 amino acids. The chain's CDR3 is CASSEAGVRQLNTEAFF. CDR3 DNA sequence: TGTGCCAGCAGTGAAGCCGGTGTTAGACAGTTGAACACTGAAGCTTTCTTT.

The chain recombines TRBV2 with TRBJ1-5, with 7 positions matching TRBD1. There are 15 residues in the CDR3. V lost 2 bases, J lost 1 base, and 2 bases stayed unmatched. Germline CDR1 is SNHLY and CDR2 is FYNNEI. The CDR3 DNA reads as TGTGCCAGCAGTGAACAGGGGGTAAGCAATCAGCCCCAGCATTTT. Translation gives CASSEQGVSNQPQHF. Drawing the rest from reference TRBV2 and TRBJ1-5, the complete variable domain is EPEVTQTPSHQVTQMGQEVILRCVPISNHLYFYWYRQILGQKVEFLVSFYNNEISEKSEIFDDQFSVERPDGSNFTLKIRSTKLEDSAMYFCASSEQGVSNQPQHFGDGTRLSIL.

J is TRBJ1-1 and V is TRBV27; D is unresolved. Trimming took 0 bases from V and 0 from J, leaving 5 bases between them. There are 14 residues in the CDR3. CDR1 MNHEY and CDR2 SMNVEV come from the germline V gene (reference sequence). Here the CDR3 reads CASSLSSMNTEAFF. Written as DNA, the CDR3 is TGTGCCAGCAGTTTATCGTCCATGAACACTGAAGCTTTCTTT.

The rearrangement uses TRBV9 and TRBJ1-1, with D possibly matching TRBD1 (5 bases). Germline CDR1 SGDLS, CDR2 YYNGEE. CDR3 size: 13 residues. Deletions cut 2 bases from V and 1 base from J, with 6 bases between. CDR3 nucleotides: TGTGCCAGCAGCGTCCAGGGGAACACTGAAGCTTTCTTT. Translating gives CASSVQGNTEAFF. Looking up the rest from reference TRBV9 and TRBJ1-1 gives the full variable domain: DSGVTQTPKHLITATGQRVTLRCSPRSGDLSVYWYQQSLDQGLQFLIQYYNGEERAKGNILERFSAQQFPDLHSELNLSSLELGDSALYFCASSVQGNTEAFFGQGTRLTVV.

This clone was recorded a few times. The rearrangement links TRBV11-1 to TRBJ2-1, with D possibly TRBD2 on 6 matching bases. V dropped 4 bases and J dropped 7 bases, with 11 bases sitting between them. CDR1 and CDR2 from the germline V gene are SGHAT and FQDESV (reference sequence). This CDR3 has 13 residues. CDR3 sequence reads: CASSSGVGNEQFF. The CDR3 DNA sequence: TGTGCCAGCAGCTCGGGGGTAGGAAATGAGCAGTTCTTC.